The 10 T cell receptor beta chains reported below all come from one sample, sequenced in a study of cytomegalovirus exposure and HLA in healthy donors (dated by TCRdb to the late 2010s). Libraries were built with the immunoSEQ multiplex PCR assay. The multiplex PCR relied on a mix of 60 forward primers for TCR Vbeta segments and 13 reverse primers for TCR Jbeta segments. TCRdb took this table from immuneACCESS and kept in-frame rearrangements with V and J called. Such tables lack part of the clones; where checked against another copy, unresolved V genes explain under half of the gap, and the rest is unexplained. The sample table holds 90,000 to 110,000 clones, of which about 81% were seen once. The ten biggest clones cover around 2.1% of the sample. Material for sequencing was PBMCs. These receptors were collected from a man aged 30-40 years in good health and CMV-seronegative.

V gene TRBV5-5 combines with J gene TRBJ2-1, with no clear D. CDR1 and CDR2 from the germline V gene are SGHKS and YYEKEE (reference sequence). Trimming took 4 bases from V and 7 from J, leaving 18 bases between them. The CDR3 contains 15 residues. The CDR3 nucleotides are TGTGCCAGCAGCCCTCGCGTTGAACTTCTTAATGAGCAGTTCTTC. Encoded protein: CASSPRVELLNEQFF.

This clone was seen only once. This chain links TRBV11-3 with TRBJ2-5; D gene unclear. CDR1 is SGHNT, CDR2 YENEEA, per germline. This CDR3 has 12 amino acids. Trimming pared 4 bases from V and 5 bases from J, leaving 8 bases between. This CDR3 reads CASSSNGETQYF. In DNA, the CDR3 is TGTGCCAGCAGCTCCAACGGGGAGACCCAGTACTTC.

This chain uses TRBV29-1 with TRBJ2-1; D may be TRBD2 (5 bases). V lost 8 bases and J 3 bases, leaving 17 bases between the germline ends. This CDR3 contains 14 residues. CDR1 is SQVTM and CDR2 is ANQGSEA in the germline V gene. CDR3 DNA: TGCAGCTGTAAAACGGGGATTGGCTACAATGAGCAGTTCTTC. It is translated as CSCKTGIGYNEQFF.

The gene calls are TRBV21-1 and TRBJ2-5; the table's D gene call, TRBD1, was not cross checked with the DNA. TRBV21-1 is a pseudogene locus. The CDR3 runs to 15 residues. The CDR3 DNA is TGTGCCAGCAGCAAAGAGGGGTCAGGGGGCGAGACCCAGTACTTC. It codes for CASSKEGSGGETQYF.

For this clone: No conserved phenylalanine or tryptophan ends this CDR3, so it is likely a read error. No DNA is shown, since the ends of the CDR3 on it are uncertain; the CDR3 is the one TCRdb lists. The chain uses TRBV5-4 and TRBJ1-1; TRBD1, the D gene given by the table, was not confirmed from the DNA. The CDR3 sequence runs 11 residues, both termini included. Germline values: CDR1 SGHNT, CDR2 YYREEE (reference sequence). This chain's CDR3 is CASSSRDRVSL.

The chain uses TRBV11-2 and TRBJ2-4; 13 bases are a match to TRBD2. V dropped 5 bases and J dropped 6; count of bases not matched to a gene: 4. The germline CDR1 and CDR2 sequences are SGHAT and FQNNGV. The CDR3 is made up of 15 amino acids. The CDR3 here is CASSPGLAGPNIQYF. The DNA for the CDR3 is TGTGCCAGCAGCCCGGGACTAGCGGGGCCAAACATTCAGTACTTC.

The chain recombines TRBV5-4 with TRBJ2-1, with 8 bases identical to TRBD2. V trimming: 0 bases; J trimming: 5 bases; junction bases outside the gene matches: 7. Germline CDR1 and CDR2: SGHNT and YYREEE (reference sequence). This CDR3 region has 16 residues. This CDR3 is CASSLVMVAGNNEQFF. The CDR3 region has the DNA TGTGCCAGCAGCTTGGTGATGGTAGCGGGGAACAATGAGCAGTTCTTC.

The chain is built from TRBV5-1 and TRBJ1-2, with 7 positions matching TRBD1. This CDR3 has 13 residues. Germline CDR1 is SGHRS and CDR2 is YFSETQ. V gave up 3 bases and J gave up 8 bases; unmatched junction bases: 7. CDR3 protein: CASSSQGERGYTF. In nucleotides, the CDR3 is TGCGCCAGCAGCTCCCAGGGGGAACGAGGCTACACCTTC.

This rearrangement joins TRBV7-6 to TRBJ2-3; no clear D. The germline V and J ends were trimmed by 5 bases and 4 bases, with 13 bases remaining between them. The germline gives CDR1 SGHVS, CDR2 FNYEAQ. This CDR3 region has 14 residues. The CDR3 DNA reads as TGTGCCAGCAGCCTATCGAACGTCGCAGATACGCAGTATTTT. Encoded protein: CASSLSNVADTQYF.

The chain is built from TRBV5-1 and TRBJ2-1; TRBD1 matches at 8 bases. The CDR3 has 13 amino acids. The V segment lost 4 bases and the J segment 6 bases; nucleotides outside the gene matches: 3. Germline CDR1 SGHRS, CDR2 YFSETQ. CDR3 DNA sequence: TGCGCCAGCAGCAGGACAGGGCCCAATGAGCAGTTCTTC. This translates into CASSRTGPNEQFF.